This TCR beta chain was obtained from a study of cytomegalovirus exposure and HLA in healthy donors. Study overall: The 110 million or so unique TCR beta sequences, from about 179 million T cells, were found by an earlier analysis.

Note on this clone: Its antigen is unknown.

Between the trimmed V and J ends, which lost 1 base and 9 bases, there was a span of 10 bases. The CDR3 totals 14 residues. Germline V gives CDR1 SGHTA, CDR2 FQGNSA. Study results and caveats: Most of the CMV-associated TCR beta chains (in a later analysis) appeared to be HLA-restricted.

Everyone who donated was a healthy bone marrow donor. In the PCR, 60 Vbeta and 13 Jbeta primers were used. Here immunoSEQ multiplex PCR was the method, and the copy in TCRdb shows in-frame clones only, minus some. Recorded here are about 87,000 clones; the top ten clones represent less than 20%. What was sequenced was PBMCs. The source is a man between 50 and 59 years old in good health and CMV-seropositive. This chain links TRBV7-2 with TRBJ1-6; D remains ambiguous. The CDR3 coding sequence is TGTGCCAGCAGCTTAGTCACTTATGGTTCACCCCTCCACTTT. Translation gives CASSLVTYGSPLHF. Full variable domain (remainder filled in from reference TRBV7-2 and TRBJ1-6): GAGVSQSPSNKVTEKGKDVELRCDPISGHTALYWYRQSLGQGLEFLIYFQGNSAPDKSGLPSDRFSAERTGGSVSTLTIQRTQQEDSAVYLCASSLVTYGSPLHFGNGTRLTVT.